Below, one T cell receptor beta chain is given with its context. The data belong to a study of cytomegalovirus exposure and HLA in healthy donors. With 60 Vbeta and 13 Jbeta primers, the PCR was carried out. Method: immunoSEQ multiplex PCR; TCRdb's copy keeps in-frame clones and lacks some. This sample has over 150,000 clones; roughly 80% occur once, and the top ten carry about 10%. CDR1 is GTSNPN, CDR2 SVGIG, per germline (reference sequence). The CDR3 is 16 residues long. V was cut by 0 bases and J by 7 bases, with 22 bases left in between. The clonotype was recovered from a man aged 50 or older in good health and CMV-seropositive. This rearrangement joins TRBV30 to TRBJ2-7; D is unclear. Sequencing used PBMCs. CDR3 protein: CAWSVPSAPIPREQYF. CDR3 DNA: TGTGCCTGGAGTGTGCCCTCGGCGCCGATTCCTAGGGAGCAGTACTTC.